Listed here are 31 T cell receptor beta chains from one sample, sequenced in a study of blood T cell repertoires in COVID-19. Generated by immunoSEQ multiplex PCR, the TCRdb table keeps only in-frame clones and is missing some. The repertoire holds some 200,000 clones, with 83% as singletons. Sequencing was performed on peripheral blood. The source is a woman aged 25 to 39 with COVID-19, enrolled during active disease.

CDR3 sequence reads: CASSPPGGRETQYF. The CDR3 bases are TGTGCCAGCAGCCCCCCCGGGGGGCGGGAAACGCAGTATTTT. V usage is TRBV5-6 and J usage is TRBJ2-3; the D gene is possibly TRBD2 (7 bases). CDR1 SGHDT and CDR2 YYEEEE come from the germline V gene. This CDR3 is built from 14 residues. V lost 4 bases, J lost 9 bases, and 18 bases lay in between.

This clone was found once. J is TRBJ2-1 and V is TRBV2, with 10 bases fitting TRBD2. The CDR3 is 21 amino acids. The trim removed 6 bases at V and 3 bases at J, leaving 23 bases unmatched. The germline gives CDR1 SNHLY, CDR2 FYNNEI. CDR3 protein: CASRPVLRAGGPRLVYNEQFF. The CDR3 bases are TGTGCCAGCAGGCCTGTCCTCCGAGCGGGAGGGCCGAGATTGGTCTACAATGAGCAGTTCTTC.

The chain uses TRBV5-4 and TRBJ2-7; 10 bases are shared with TRBD1. The ends lost 6 bases at V and 7 bases at J; junction bases unmatched: 10. Per germline, CDR1 SGHNT and CDR2 YYREEE (reference sequence). This CDR3 region has 14 residues. The CDR3 DNA reads as TGTGCCAGCACCCCGGGACAGGGGAGAGATGAGCAGTACTTC. This translates into CASTPGQGRDEQYF.

The chain is built from TRBV3-1 (or the pseudogene TRBV3-2) and TRBJ1-2; D may be TRBD1 (5 bases). CDR1 and CDR2 from the germline V gene are LGHDT and YNNKEL (reference sequence). The CDR3 is 13 residues long. V lost 0 bases and J 9 bases, leaving 11 bases between the germline ends. The CDR3 sequence: CASSQDGGVSYTF. The CDR3 nucleotides read TGTGCCAGCAGCCAAGATGGGGGGGTTAGCTACACCTTC.

V gene TRBV3-1 (or the pseudogene TRBV3-2) combines with J gene TRBJ2-5, with TRBD2 matching over 12 bases. The CDR3 has 20 residues. The germline V gene encodes CDR1 LGHDT and CDR2 YNNKEL (reference sequence). The junction had 17 bases not matched to a gene; V was cut back by 2 bases and J by 4 bases. The CDR3 sequence is CASSQPGLAGKSVRGETQYF. For the CDR3, the DNA is TGTGCCAGCAGCCAACCCGGACTAGCGGGAAAGTCAGTGCGGGGAGAGACCCAGTACTTC.

The V gene is TRBV19, the J gene TRBJ2-3; 9 bases line up with TRBD2. The CDR3 extends over 15 amino acids. The germline CDR1 and CDR2 sequences are LNHDA and SQIVND (reference sequence). V gave up 5 bases and J gave up 6 bases; unmatched junction bases: 9. This chain's CDR3 is CASSSSGTRRDTQYF. In nucleotides, the CDR3 is TGTGCCAGTAGTTCTAGCGGGACCCGACGGGATACGCAGTATTTT.

The chain uses TRBV28 and TRBJ1-4; D not resolved. Trimming pared 3 bases from V and 8 bases from J, leaving 10 bases between. Germline V gene data show CDR1 as MDHEN and CDR2 as SYDVKM. The CDR3 length is 13 residues. CDR3 sequence: CASSLVGGEKLFF. CDR3 nucleotide sequence: TGTGCCAGCAGTTTGGTTGGAGGAGAAAAACTGTTTTTT.

V usage is TRBV5-1 and J usage is TRBJ1-3, with D possibly being TRBD1 (5 bases). The germline V gene encodes CDR1 SGHRS and CDR2 YFSETQ. V was cut by 2 bases and J by 3 bases, with 12 bases left in between. The CDR3 is 15 residues long. The CDR3 DNA is TGCGCCAGCAGCTTCTGGCCCAGGGATGGAAACACCATATATTTT. Its translation: CASSFWPRDGNTIYF.

The table lists this clone with a few counts. Other DNA sequences in the same sample also yield this CDR3. The genes are TRBV7-2 and TRBJ1-1; 8 nucleotides match TRBD1. This CDR3 has 14 amino acids. V was clipped by 5 bases and J by 2 bases; unmatched bases: 4. From germline, CDR1 is SGHTA and CDR2 FQGNSA. The CDR3 reads CASSLGQGNTEAFF. Here the CDR3 DNA reads TGTGCCAGCAGCCTAGGACAGGGAAACACTGAAGCTTTCTTT.

The V gene is TRBV9, the J gene TRBJ2-1; 11 bases match TRBD2. The germline CDR1 and CDR2 sequences are SGDLS and YYNGEE. The CDR3 is 15 amino acids. V lost 0 bases and J lost 4; bases outside the gene matches: 0. CDR3 sequence (DNA): TGTGCCAGCAGCGTAGGGACTAGCGGGTACAATGAGCAGTTCTTC. Translation: CASSVGTSGYNEQFF.

This chain uses TRBV30 with TRBJ1-1, with TRBD1 identical over 12 bases. The V and J ends lost 2 bases and 4 bases, in that order; junction bases with no gene match: 8. The CDR3 covers 16 residues. Germline V gene sequence: CDR1 GTSNPN, CDR2 SVGIG (reference sequence). CDR3 nucleotide sequence: TGTGCCTGGAGTCCCGGGACAGGGGGCTGGAGCACTGAAGCTTTCTTT. This gives the protein CAWSPGTGGWSTEAFF.

The chain has TRBV7-3 and TRBJ2-3, with TRBD2 identical over 10 bases. With 5 bases clipped from V and 2 bases from J, the junction kept 7 bases outside the gene matches. Germline-derived CDR1 and CDR2 are SGHTA and FQGTGA. The CDR3 is 16 residues long. The CDR3 sequence is CASSNGLAANTDTQYF. The CDR3 DNA follows: TGTGCCAGCAGCAACGGACTAGCGGCTAACACAGATACGCAGTATTTT.

V and J are TRBV19 and TRBJ1-5, with no clear D. This CDR3 spans 15 amino acids. The V gene lost 7 bases and the J gene lost 0 bases, with 13 bases spanning the gap. The V gene's germline CDR1 is LNHDA and CDR2 SQIVND (reference sequence). The CDR3 loop reads CASKTGDYSNQPQHF. The CDR3 nucleotides are TGTGCCAGTAAAACGGGCGACTATAGCAATCAGCCCCAGCATTTT.

The rearrangement links TRBV2 to TRBJ2-1, with 8 bases fitting TRBD2. Germline values: CDR1 SNHLY, CDR2 FYNNEI. V gave up 4 bases and J gave up 6 bases; unmatched junction bases: 11. The CDR3 covers 16 residues. The CDR3 sequence is CASSATGTRVGNEQFF. The CDR3 nucleotides read TGTGCCAGCAGTGCAACCGGGACTAGGGTTGGCAATGAGCAGTTCTTC.

V gene TRBV7-2 combines with J gene TRBJ1-1, with TRBD1 identical over 7 bases. The CDR3 length is 14 residues. Germline trimming cut 7 bases from V and 1 base from J; bases unmatched to any gene: 6. Germline V CDR1 and CDR2: SGHTA, FQGNSA. CDR3 region: CASNLYRGNTEAFF. The CDR3 DNA reads TGTGCCAGCAATCTTTACAGGGGGAACACTGAAGCTTTCTTT.

V usage is TRBV6-5 and J usage is TRBJ1-1, with TRBD1 as a possible D gene (5 bases). The CDR3 has 13 residues. Trimming left V 6 bases short and J 5 bases short, with 13 bases between. In germline, CDR1 is MNHEY, CDR2 SVGAGI. DNA of the CDR3: TGTGCCAGCAGCGTAAAGCAGGGTACTGAAGCTTTCTTT. As protein: CASSVKQGTEAFF.

This chain links TRBV5-6 with TRBJ2-7; 9 bases align to TRBD1. The CDR3 has 17 amino acids. V dropped 2 bases and J dropped 0; count of bases not matched to a gene: 9. Germline CDR1 reads SGHDT; CDR2 reads YYEEEE. The CDR3 is CASSFPSTGGISYEQYF. CDR3 in DNA: TGTGCCAGCAGCTTTCCCTCGACAGGGGGTATCTCCTACGAGCAGTACTTC.

The J gene is TRBJ2-2, the V gene TRBV2, with a tentative D call TRBD1 (6 bases). This CDR3 region has 16 residues. V lost 3 bases, J lost 0 bases, and 11 bases lay in between. From germline, CDR1 is SNHLY and CDR2 FYNNEI. In DNA, the CDR3 is TGTGCCAGCAGTGATGGAAAGGGGGCGAACACCGGGGAGCTGTTTTTT. Amino acid sequence: CASSDGKGANTGELFF.

The chain has TRBV11-2 and TRBJ2-1; 10 nucleotides match TRBD2. The CDR3 is made up of 18 amino acids. Losses at the gene ends were 0 bases for V and 4 bases for J; bases not matched to a gene: 9. Germline CDR1 SGHAT, CDR2 FQNNGV. The CDR3 here is CASSLDTQGLAEYNEQFF. The CDR3 bases are TGTGCCAGCAGCTTAGATACCCAAGGACTAGCGGAGTACAATGAGCAGTTCTTC.

The chain employs TRBV27 and TRBJ2-1; tentative D call: TRBD1 (6 bases). The V and J ends lost 8 bases and 0 bases respectively, with 11 bases between them. The CDR3 sequence is 14 residues long. The V gene's germline CDR1 is MNHEY and CDR2 SMNVEV (reference sequence). The CDR3 here is CASARGGSYNEQFF. The DNA for the CDR3 is TGTGCCAGCGCGCGAGGGGGCTCCTACAATGAGCAGTTCTTC.

CDR3 region: CASSIIPLPGELFF. The DNA for the CDR3 is TGTGCCAGTAGTATAATTCCCCTCCCCGGGGAGCTGTTTTTT. The chain links TRBV19 to TRBJ2-2, with D unresolved. This CDR3 contains 14 residues. Germline CDR1 and CDR2: LNHDA and SQIVND (reference sequence). The V end lost 2 bases, the J end lost 6 bases, and 10 bases lay between the germline ends.

In this sample, this clone turned up once. The chain carries TRBV7-9 and TRBJ2-7; D is possibly TRBD1 (5 bases). CDR1 SEHNR and CDR2 FQNEAQ come from the germline V gene (reference sequence). V lost 2 bases to trimming and J lost 6 bases, with 20 bases between them. The CDR3 loop spans 16 amino acids. The chain's CDR3 is CASSLTGAVRRGEQYF. CDR3 DNA sequence: TGTGCCAGCAGCTTAACTGGGGCAGTCCGTCGAGGCGAGCAGTACTTC.

This chain joins TRBV6-5 and TRBJ1-1, with D uncertain. Germline values: CDR1 MNHEY, CDR2 SVGAGI. The CDR3 is made up of 14 amino acids. Trimming removed 5 bases at V and 1 base at J, with 11 bases between. The CDR3 bases are TGTGCCAGCAGTCCTAAGGGAGGGAACACTGAAGCTTTCTTT. This translates into CASSPKGGNTEAFF.

V and J are TRBV5-1 and TRBJ2-2; D possibly corresponds to TRBD2 (5 bases). Germline V gives CDR1 SGHRS, CDR2 YFSETQ. The CDR3 extends over 12 amino acids. The V end was cut by 6 bases, the J end by 6 bases, with 9 bases between. The CDR3 DNA follows: TGCGCCAGCACGGAGCGGCCCGGGGAGCTGTTTTTT. Amino acid sequence: CASTERPGELFF.

J is TRBJ2-1 and V is TRBV11-1, with 9 bases lining up with TRBD2. J gave up 2 bases and V 5 bases, and 7 bases lay outside the gene matches. The CDR3 spans 16 residues. Germline assignment: CDR1 SGHAT and CDR2 FQDESV (reference sequence). This CDR3 reads CASSPIAGDAYNEQFF. The CDR3 DNA follows: TGTGCCAGCAGCCCGATAGCGGGGGACGCCTACAATGAGCAGTTCTTC.

The rearrangement joins TRBV5-1 to TRBJ1-3; weak D call: TRBD1 (6 bases). From germline, CDR1 is SGHRS and CDR2 YFSETQ. Trimming removed 0 bases at V and 1 base at J, with 8 bases between. The CDR3 is made up of 15 amino acids. The CDR3 nucleotides are TGCGCCAGCAGCTTGGGGGGACAATCTGGAAACACCATATATTTT. Its protein product is CASSLGGQSGNTIYF. The full variable domain, its missing parts supplied by reference TRBV5-1 and TRBJ1-3, is KAGVTQTPRYLIKTRGQQVTLSCSPISGHRSVSWYQQTPGQGLQFLFEYFSETQRNKGNFPGRFSGRQFSNSRSEMNVSTLELGDSALYLCASSLGGQSGNTIYFGEGSWLTVV.

This clone was counted a few times. The V call is TRBV10-3, the J call TRBJ1-5; 7 bases agree with TRBD1. V shed 6 bases, J shed 1 base, and the junction held 6 bases outside the gene matches. There are 15 residues in the CDR3. From germline, CDR1 is ENHRY and CDR2 SYGVKD. The chain's CDR3 is CAISTGEESNQPQHF. The DNA of the CDR3 is TGTGCCATCAGCACAGGGGAGGAAAGCAATCAGCCCCAGCATTTT.

This sequence joins TRBV28 and TRBJ1-5, with 9 bases identical to TRBD1. The CDR3 length is 14 residues. CDR1 MDHEN and CDR2 SYDVKM come from the germline V gene. With 6 bases clipped from V and 4 bases from J, the junction kept 4 bases outside the gene matches. The CDR3 DNA is TGTGCCAGCAGCCCTGACAGGGGGAATCAGCCCCAGCATTTT. Amino acids: CASSPDRGNQPQHF.

This chain joins TRBV19 and TRBJ1-1; 7 bases agree with TRBD1. Per the germline V gene, CDR1 is LNHDA and CDR2 is SQIVND (reference sequence). The J segment lost 3 bases and the V segment lost 4 bases, leaving 5 bases of the junction unmatched. The CDR3 length is 14 residues. CDR3 region: CASSKSGGHTEAFF. CDR3 DNA sequence: TGTGCCAGTAGTAAATCAGGGGGGCACACTGAAGCTTTCTTT. Looking up the rest from reference TRBV19 and TRBJ1-1 gives the full variable domain: DGGITQSPKYLFRKEGQNVTLSCEQNLNHDAMYWYRQDPGQGLRLIYYSQIVNDFQKGDIAEGYSVSREKKESFPLTVTSAQKNPTAFYLCASSKSGGHTEAFFGQGTRLTVV.

V is TRBV10-3 and J is TRBJ1-2, with D unresolved. Germline V gene sequence: CDR1 ENHRY, CDR2 SYGVKD. The CDR3 has 13 amino acids. V gave up 2 bases and J gave up 6 bases, with 10 bases separating them. CDR3 in amino acids: CAISENRGDGYTF. CDR3 DNA: TGTGCCATCAGTGAGAATCGGGGAGATGGCTACACCTTC.

V usage is TRBV5-4 and J usage is TRBJ1-1, with 7 bases lining up with TRBD1. The CDR3 sequence is 13 residues long. V lost 5 bases, J lost 5 bases, and 6 bases stayed unmatched. Germline V gene sequence: CDR1 SGHNT, CDR2 YYREEE (reference sequence). The DNA of the CDR3 is TGTGCCAGCAGACGTGACAGGGCAACTGAAGCTTTCTTT. Its translation is CASRRDRATEAFF.